This entry features one T cell receptor (beta chain) sequence. The assay was immunoSEQ multiplex PCR, and TCRdb's table has in-frame clones only and misses some. The sample holds 2 million to 2.5 million clones, 85% to 95% seen once. The data were obtained in a study of shared clonotypes between healthy human individuals. Input material: naive CD4+ T cells from PBMCs. Subset of the sample: CD45RA+ positively selected. The source is a man aged 18 to 29 in good health. Some clones in this sample may be carry-over from other donors' samples.

The CDR3 is CASSWGYGELFF. The CDR3 coding sequence is TGTGCCAGTAGTTGGGGGTACGGGGAGCTGTTTTTT. The chain couples TRBV19 to TRBJ2-2; D possibly matches TRBD1 or TRBD2 (5 bases each). Trimming removed 5 bases at V and 7 bases at J, with 8 bases between. The CDR3 has 12 residues. The germline V gene has CDR1 LNHDA and CDR2 SQIVND (reference sequence).